This is a list of T cell receptor beta chains from one sample in a study of human T cells and chemical hapten exposure. TCRdb used MiXCR to reprocess the RACE reads, holding one entry per CDR3 protein. The sample has 65,000 to 100,000 distinct CDR3 sequences, about 6.3% seen once. The sample here was whole blood, taken in connection with sensitization to the hapten diphenylcyclopropenone (DPC). Source of these receptors: a woman in her 30s with alopecia areata. Some clones in this sample may be carry-over from other donors' samples. CDR3s include the opening cysteine and the closing phenylalanine or tryptophan. The D gene is left open where the match is weak. Sizes are listed as once, few or many counts, or a class when the clone is expanded.

v_call: TRBV12-3/TRBV12-4; clone_size: few; d_call: TRBD1; j_call: TRBJ1-1; cdr3_length: 14; cdr3_nt: TGTGCCAGCCTGACAGGGAGGGCGAACACTGAAGCTTTCTTT; cdr3_aa: CASLTGRANTEAFF
v_call: TRBV7-9; clone_size: few; d_call: NA; j_call: TRBJ2-5; cdr3_length: 13; cdr3_nt: TGTGCCAGCAGCCCCCGCAGGGGCAAGACCCAGTACTTC; cdr3_aa: CASSPRRGKTQYF
v_call: TRBV5-1; clone_size: few; d_call: NA; j_call: TRBJ2-1; cdr3_length: 14; cdr3_nt: TGCGCCAGCCACCTCCGAGTCGGGGTCAATGAGCAGTTCTTC; cdr3_aa: CASHLRVGVNEQFF
v_call: TRBV10-3; clone_size: many; d_call: TRBD1; j_call: TRBJ2-2; cdr3_length: 13; cdr3_nt: TGTGCCATCCGGGACAGGACCGCGTACGAGCTGTTTTTT; cdr3_aa: CAIRDRTAYELFF
v_call: TRBV12-3/TRBV12-4; clone_size: few; d_call: NA; j_call: TRBJ2-4; cdr3_length: 16; cdr3_nt: TGTGCCAGCAGTTTAGCGCTCACCTTAGCCAAAAACATTCAGTACTTC; cdr3_aa: CASSLALTLAKNIQYF
v_call: TRBV6-5; clone_size: many; d_call: NA; j_call: TRBJ2-3; cdr3_length: 11; cdr3_nt: TGTGCCAGCAGTTACTTTGATACGCAGTATTTT; cdr3_aa: CASSYFDTQYF
v_call: TRBV9; clone_size: many; d_call: TRBD1; j_call: TRBJ2-3; cdr3_length: 16; cdr3_nt: TGTGCCAGCAGCGATGACAGGGGCAGGGGAACAGATACGCAGTATTTT; cdr3_aa: CASSDDRGRGTDTQYF
v_call: TRBV18; clone_size: few; d_call: NA; j_call: TRBJ2-7; cdr3_length: 12; cdr3_nt: TGTGCCAGCTCACCGGCGCGTTCCGAGCAGTACTTC; cdr3_aa: CASSPARSEQYF
v_call: TRBV29-1; clone_size: few; d_call: NA; j_call: TRBJ1-2; cdr3_length: 14; cdr3_nt: TGCAGCGTTGCAGATAGGGCAGGGAAGGGTGGCTACACCTTC; cdr3_aa: CSVADRAGKGGYTF
v_call: TRBV29-1; clone_size: many; d_call: TRBD2; j_call: TRBJ2-3; cdr3_length: 14; cdr3_nt: TGCAGCGCGGGGGGGCTCGAGGGCACAGATACGCAGTATTTT; cdr3_aa: CSAGGLEGTDTQYF
v_call: TRBV12-3/TRBV12-4; clone_size: many; d_call: TRBD2; j_call: TRBJ2-2; cdr3_length: 16; cdr3_nt: TGTGCCAGCAGTTATATAGCGGGGGGCGACACCGGGGAGCTGTTTTTT; cdr3_aa: CASSYIAGGDTGELFF
v_call: TRBV7-8; clone_size: many; d_call: NA; j_call: TRBJ1-4; cdr3_length: 16; cdr3_nt: TGTGCCAGCAGGCCAGAGCTCGCAACAACTAATGAAAAACTGTTTTTT; cdr3_aa: CASRPELATTNEKLFF
v_call: TRBV29-1; clone_size: many; d_call: NA; j_call: TRBJ2-1; cdr3_length: 11; cdr3_nt: TGCAGCGTTGAACTGGGGAATGAGCAGTTCTTC; cdr3_aa: CSVELGNEQFF